A single sample is the source of the 11 T cell receptor beta chains below, sequenced in a study of cytomegalovirus exposure and HLA in healthy donors. The PCR ran on 60 Vbeta and 13 Jbeta primers. Method: immunoSEQ multiplex PCR; TCRdb's copy keeps in-frame clones and lacks some. The table has 270,000 or so clones, about 90% seen once. Sequencing was carried out using PBMCs. The receptor source for this set is a girl aged 2-10 years in good health and CMV-seronegative.

The J gene is TRBJ2-5, the V gene TRBV19, with D possibly TRBD2 on 5 matching bases. This CDR3 has 17 amino acids. Trimming stripped 5 bases from V and 2 bases from J, with 21 bases between. Germline assignment: CDR1 LNHDA and CDR2 SQIVND (reference sequence). CDR3 in amino acids: CASSPLQREHQQETQYF. In DNA form, the CDR3 reads TGTGCCAGTAGTCCCCTTCAACGGGAACACCAACAAGAGACCCAGTACTTC.

This clone was detected only once. J is TRBJ2-1 and V is TRBV11-2; TRBD2 matches at 13 bases. This CDR3 has 17 residues. Germline trimming cut 4 bases from V and 10 bases from J; bases unmatched to any gene: 13. CDR1 and CDR2 (germline): SGHAT, FQNNGV. In nucleotides, the CDR3 is TGTGCCAGCAGCTCCCCCCGACTAGCGGGAGGCCATTGGGAGCAGTTCTTC. Translating gives CASSSPRLAGGHWEQFF.

The V call is TRBV19, the J call TRBJ2-7; D not resolved. The length of the CDR3 is 12 residues. Per the germline V gene, CDR1 is LNHDA and CDR2 is SQIVND (reference sequence). Trimming removed 7 bases at V and 6 bases at J, with 13 bases between. CDR3 DNA sequence: TGTGCCAGTATTTCGGTATCGGGCGAGCAGTACTTC. Its translation: CASISVSGEQYF.

J is TRBJ2-1 and V is TRBV19, with 8 bases aligning to TRBD2. After removal of 1 base from V and 2 bases from J, the junction contained 4 bases not matched to a gene. This CDR3 contains 16 residues. Per the germline V gene, CDR1 is LNHDA and CDR2 is SQIVND (reference sequence). This CDR3 is CASSIAGGVTYNEQFF. As DNA, the CDR3 is TGTGCCAGTAGTATAGCGGGGGGGGTAACCTACAATGAGCAGTTCTTC.

V and J are TRBV4-1 and TRBJ1-5; 7 bases line up with TRBD1. CDR1 is MGHRA and CDR2 is YSYEKL in the germline V gene. After removal of 1 base from V and 0 bases from J, the junction contained 6 bases not matched to a gene. The CDR3 length is 17 residues. CDR3 protein: CASSQVGTDYSNQPQHF. DNA of the CDR3: TGCGCCAGCAGCCAAGTAGGGACAGATTATAGCAATCAGCCCCAGCATTTT.

This chain uses TRBV6-6 with TRBJ1-1; D may be TRBD1 (5 bases). The germline V and J ends were trimmed by 6 bases and 6 bases, with 14 bases remaining between them. Germline V lookup: CDR1 MNHNY, CDR2 SVGAGI (reference sequence). This CDR3 spans 13 amino acids. The CDR3 loop is CASRLLGDSEAFF. CDR3 DNA sequence: TGTGCCAGCAGACTCCTCGGGGACTCTGAAGCTTTCTTT.

This clone was observed once. V is TRBV2 and J is TRBJ1-1; D is unresolved. CDR1 and CDR2 from the germline V gene are SNHLY and FYNNEI. The CDR3 runs to 13 residues. V dropped 6 bases and J dropped 2 bases, with 10 bases sitting between them. The CDR3 DNA reads as TGTGCCAGCAGAAGGGAGGTTAACACTGAAGCTTTCTTT. This sequence encodes CASRREVNTEAFF.

As to this clone: Other nucleotide sequences in the sample specify the same CDR3. The V call is TRBV6-6, the J call TRBJ2-1, with D unresolved. V was pared by 0 bases and J by 3 bases, with 6 bases between. The length of the CDR3 is 14 residues. Germline-derived CDR1 and CDR2 are MNHNY and SVGAGI (reference sequence). CDR3: CASSYSGGYNEQFF. As DNA, the CDR3 is TGTGCCAGCAGTTACTCCGGCGGCTACAATGAGCAGTTCTTC.

For this clone: Its ends do not fully match the called genes, so a read error is possible. The chain uses TRBV7-9 and TRBJ2-5, with 9 bases aligning to TRBD1. The germline CDR1 and CDR2 sequences are SEHNR and FQNEAQ (reference sequence). This CDR3 is 14 amino acids long. In nucleotides, the CDR3 is TGTTCCAGCAGCCGGGACAGGGACCAAGAGACCCAGTACTTC. It codes for CSSSRDRDQETQYF.

V usage is TRBV5-1 and J usage is TRBJ2-6, with 11 bases matching TRBD1. J gave up 0 bases and V 4 bases, and 3 bases lay outside the gene matches. This CDR3 spans 17 amino acids. From germline, CDR1 is SGHRS and CDR2 YFSETQ. Written as DNA, the CDR3 is TGCGCCAGCAGCCCCGGGACAGGGGGCTCTGGGGCCAACGTCCTGACTTTC. It encodes CASSPGTGGSGANVLTF. Full variable domain (missing parts from reference TRBV5-1 and TRBJ2-6): KAGVTQTPRYLIKTRGQQVTLSCSPISGHRSVSWYQQTPGQGLQFLFEYFSETQRNKGNFPGRFSGRQFSNSRSEMNVSTLELGDSALYLCASSPGTGGSGANVLTFGAGSRLTVL.

The J gene is TRBJ2-5, the V gene TRBV29-1, with TRBD1 identical over 7 bases. The J call could be wrong; TRBJ2-7 is a better fit for the DNA end. Germline assignment: CDR1 SQVTM and CDR2 ANQGSEA. This CDR3 is built from 12 residues. This CDR3 reads CSILQGAYEQYF. The CDR3 nucleotides read TGCAGCATCCTCCAGGGGGCCTACGAGCAGTACTTC.